This T cell receptor beta chain is drawn from a study of T cells after yellow fever vaccination. Looking at the study overall: Preparation used SMART-Seq v4 Ultra Low Input for the low-cell-number fractions. Study-wide results and limits: Repertoires obtained by FACS sorting could include abundant clonotypes that entered as contaminants from the bulk population. Just a small share of clonotypes turned up in the CD4 compartment as well as the CD8 compartment.

5'RACE template switching produced TCR cDNA carrying a universal primer site and UMIs. MiXCR, run by TCRdb on the 5' RACE reads, gives a single entry per CDR3 protein. The sample holds a few hundred thousand distinct CDR3 sequences, about a sixth seen once. Worth noting for this clonotype: Its antigen is still unknown.

The sample consisted of PBMCs, taken 5 days after the first yellow fever vaccination. The origin of this receptor is a man between 18 and 29 years old who received the YFV17D yellow fever vaccine.

CDR3 in DNA: TGTGCCAGCAGTGACACAGATGGGCCAACGGGGGAAGAAGCTTTCTTT. This codes for CASSDTDGPTGEEAFF. The rearrangement uses TRBV2 and TRBJ1-1; the D gene is possibly TRBD1 (5 bases). V was clipped by 3 bases and J by 8 bases, with 22 bases between them. CDR3 length: 16 residues. CDR1 is SNHLY, CDR2 FYNNEI, per germline.